This is a list of T cell receptor beta chains from one sample in a study of cytomegalovirus exposure and HLA in healthy donors. Data came from immunoSEQ multiplex PCR; TCRdb stores just in-frame clones and leaves some out. The sample holds around 220,000 clones, about 86% seen once. The sequencing sample was made of PBMCs. The receptors shown here come from a woman aged 18 to 35 in good health and CMV-seronegative. CDR3s include the opening cysteine and the closing phenylalanine or tryptophan. D genes are given only for firm matches. Some rows have no size entry. The others give once, few or many, or a class for an expanded clone.

TRBV4-2,NA,NA,TRBJ2-2,TGTGCCAGCAGCCAAGGACTGTGGTACACCGGGGAGCTGTTTTTT,CASSQGLWYTGELFF
TRBV28,NA,TRBD1,TRBJ1-1,TGTGCCAGCAGTCCCCCCGGACAGGGGGTATCTGAAGCTTTCTTT,CASSPPGQGVSEAFF
TRBV13,NA,NA,TRBJ1-2,TGTGCCAGCAGCATATACAGCATAGCTAACTATGGCTACACCTTC,CASSIYSIANYGYTF
TRBV11-2,NA,TRBD2,TRBJ2-1,TGTGCCAGCAGCCACACTAGCGGGGCCCCCTACAATGAGCAGTTCTTC,CASSHTSGAPYNEQFF
TRBV4-1,once,NA,TRBJ1-3,TGCGCCAGCAGCCAAGTGCGGGGGCCTGGAAACACCATATATTTT,CASSQVRGPGNTIYF
TRBV5-5,NA,NA,TRBJ2-1,TGTGCCAGCAGCTTAGGGCAGGGTGAGGCTGAGCAGTTCTTC,CASSLGQGEAEQFF
TRBV15,NA,NA,TRBJ1-5,TGTGCCACCAGCAGAGATGGCACAGGGAAATTTAGCAATCAGCCCCAGCATTTT,CATSRDGTGKFSNQPQHF
TRBV21-1,NA,NA,TRBJ1-5,TGTGCCAGCAGCGGCAGGTCCCCTAATCAGCCCCAGCATTTT,CASSGRSPNQPQHF
TRBV5-4,NA,NA,TRBJ2-1,TGTGCCAGCAGCTCCCTAGTGGAATCCTACAATGAGCAGTTCTTC,CASSSLVESYNEQFF
TRBV19,NA,TRBD2,TRBJ2-1,TGTGCCAGTAGTATTTCGCGGGAGATTGGTGAGCAGTTCTTC,CASSISREIGEQFF
TRBV27,NA,NA,TRBJ2-7,TGTGCCAGCACCCATAGGGGTCTAGCGACCTACGAGCAGTACTTC,CASTHRGLATYEQYF
TRBV4-3,NA,NA,TRBJ1-1,TGCGCCAGCAGCCAAGAACGGGGAATGAACACTGAAGCTTTCTTT,CASSQERGMNTEAFF
TRBV5-1,NA,NA,TRBJ2-7,TGCGCCAGCAGCTTGGATGAGCGGGCGAACAACGAGCAGTACTTC,CASSLDERANNEQYF
TRBV4-2,NA,TRBD2,TRBJ2-1,TGTGCCAGCAGCCATGAGACTAGCGGTTCTTACAATGAGCAGTTCTTC,CASSHETSGSYNEQFF
TRBV14,NA,NA,TRBJ1-2,TGTGCCAGCAGCCCCCCATCAGGCCATCCCTCGAGTGAAAACTATGGCTACACCTTC,CASSPPSGHPSSENYGYTF
TRBV9,once,TRBD2,TRBJ2-1,TGTGCCAGCAGCCCCGGGACTAGATCCTACAATGAGCAGTTCTTC,CASSPGTRSYNEQFF
TRBV4-2,NA,NA,TRBJ2-5,TGTGCCAGCAGCCAATCGGGTCGCGAGACCCAGTACTTC,CASSQSGRETQYF
TRBV6-5,NA,TRBD1,TRBJ2-7,TGTGCCAGCAGCCACCACGTGGACAGGGACTACGAGCAGTACTTC,CASSHHVDRDYEQYF
TRBV6-5,NA,NA,TRBJ1-4,TGTGCCAGCAGAGCCTTGGTAGGGGCCGGCGAAAAACTGTTTTTT,CASRALVGAGEKLFF
TRBV19,NA,NA,TRBJ1-2,TGTGCCAGTAATCAGGGCGTAAACTATGGCTACACCTTC,CASNQGVNYGYTF
TRBV7-9,once,TRBD2,TRBJ2-7,TGTGCCAGCAGCTTCTTAGGACTAGCGGGAGGCGGGCAGTACTTC,CASSFLGLAGGGQYF
TRBV27,NA,TRBD2,TRBJ2-1,TGTGCCAGCTCTCGGGAGGGCATCATGGGTGAGCAGTTCTTC,CASSREGIMGEQFF